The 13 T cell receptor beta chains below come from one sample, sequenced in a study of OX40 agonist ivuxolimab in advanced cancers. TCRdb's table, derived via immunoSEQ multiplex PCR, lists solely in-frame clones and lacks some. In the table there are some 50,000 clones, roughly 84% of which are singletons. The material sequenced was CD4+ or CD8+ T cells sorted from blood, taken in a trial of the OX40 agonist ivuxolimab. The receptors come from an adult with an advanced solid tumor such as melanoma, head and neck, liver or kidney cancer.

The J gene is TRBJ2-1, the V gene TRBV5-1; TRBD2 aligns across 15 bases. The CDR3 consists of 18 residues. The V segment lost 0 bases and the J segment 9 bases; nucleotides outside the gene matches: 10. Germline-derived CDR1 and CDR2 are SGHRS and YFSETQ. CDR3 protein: CASSLEGGLAGGLGEQFF. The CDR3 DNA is TGCGCCAGCAGCTTGGAAGGCGGACTAGCGGGGGGGCTGGGTGAGCAGTTCTTC. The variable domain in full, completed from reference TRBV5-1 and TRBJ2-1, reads KAGVTQTPRYLIKTRGQQVTLSCSPISGHRSVSWYQQTPGQGLQFLFEYFSETQRNKGNFPGRFSGRQFSNSRSEMNVSTLELGDSALYLCASSLEGGLAGGLGEQFFGPGTRLTVL.

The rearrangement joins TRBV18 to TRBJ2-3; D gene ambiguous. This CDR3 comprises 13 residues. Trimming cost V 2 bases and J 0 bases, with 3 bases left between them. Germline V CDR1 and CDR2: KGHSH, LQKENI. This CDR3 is CASSPGSTDTQYF. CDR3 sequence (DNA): TGTGCCAGCTCACCAGGAAGCACAGATACGCAGTATTTT. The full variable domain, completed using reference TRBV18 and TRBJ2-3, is NAGVMQNPRHLVRRRGQEARLRCSPMKGHSHVYWYRQLPEEGLKFMVYLQKENIIDESGMPKERFSAEFPKEGPSILRIQQVVRGDSAAYFCASSPGSTDTQYFGPGTRLTVL.

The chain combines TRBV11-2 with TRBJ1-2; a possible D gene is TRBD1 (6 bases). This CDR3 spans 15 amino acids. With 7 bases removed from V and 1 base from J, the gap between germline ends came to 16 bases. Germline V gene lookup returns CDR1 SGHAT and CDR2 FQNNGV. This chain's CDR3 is CASTPRGTINYGYTF. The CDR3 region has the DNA TGTGCCAGCACCCCCAGGGGAACCATTAACTATGGCTACACCTTC.

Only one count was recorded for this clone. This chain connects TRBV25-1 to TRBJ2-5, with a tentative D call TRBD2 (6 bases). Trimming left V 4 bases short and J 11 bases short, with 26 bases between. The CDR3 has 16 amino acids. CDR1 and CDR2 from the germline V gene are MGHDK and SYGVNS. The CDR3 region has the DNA TGTGCCAGCAGTGCCCCCTCTAGCCGCCCTAGGAGGGAGCAGTACTTC. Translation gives CASSAPSSRPRREQYF. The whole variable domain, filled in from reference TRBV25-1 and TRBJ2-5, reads EADIYQTPRYLVIGTGKKITLECSQTMGHDKMYWYQQDPGMELHLIHYSYGVNSTEKGDLSSESTVSRIRTEHFPLTLESARPSHTSQYLCASSAPSSRPRREQYFGPGTRLLVL.

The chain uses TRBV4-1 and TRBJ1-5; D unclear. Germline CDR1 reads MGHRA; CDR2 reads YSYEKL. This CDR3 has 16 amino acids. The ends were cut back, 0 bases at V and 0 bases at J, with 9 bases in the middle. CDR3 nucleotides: TGCGCCAGCAGCCAAGATCTCGGTTATAGCAATCAGCCCCAGCATTTT. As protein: CASSQDLGYSNQPQHF.

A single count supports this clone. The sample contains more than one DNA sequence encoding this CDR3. This chain's CDR3 is CASSYSRTGNQPQHF. Here the CDR3 DNA reads TGTGCCAGCAGTTACTCCCGGACAGGGAATCAGCCCCAGCATTTT. The chain has TRBV6-5 and TRBJ1-5; TRBD1 matches at 8 bases. The CDR3 sequence is 15 residues long. Germline CDR1 MNHEY, CDR2 SVGAGI. V lost 0 bases and J lost 4; bases outside the gene matches: 2.

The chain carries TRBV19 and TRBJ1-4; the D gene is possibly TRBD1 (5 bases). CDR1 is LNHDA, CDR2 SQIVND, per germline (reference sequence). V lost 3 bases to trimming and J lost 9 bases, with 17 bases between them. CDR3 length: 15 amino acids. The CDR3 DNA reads TGTGCCAGTAGTATGGGGCAGACGGTAATGAAAAAACTGTTTTTT. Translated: CASSMGQTVMKKLFF.

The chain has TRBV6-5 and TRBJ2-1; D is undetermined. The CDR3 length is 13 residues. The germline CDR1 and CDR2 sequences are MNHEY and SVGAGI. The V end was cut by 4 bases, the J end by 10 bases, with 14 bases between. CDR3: CASSFFREEEQFF. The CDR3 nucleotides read TGTGCCAGCAGTTTTTTTCGCGAAGAGGAGCAGTTCTTC.

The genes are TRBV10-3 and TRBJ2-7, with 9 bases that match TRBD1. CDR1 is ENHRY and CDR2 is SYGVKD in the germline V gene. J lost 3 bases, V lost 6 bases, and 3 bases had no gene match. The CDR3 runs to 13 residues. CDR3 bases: TGTGCCATCAGCGCGGGACAGGGCTACGAGCAGTACTTC. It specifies CAISAGQGYEQYF.

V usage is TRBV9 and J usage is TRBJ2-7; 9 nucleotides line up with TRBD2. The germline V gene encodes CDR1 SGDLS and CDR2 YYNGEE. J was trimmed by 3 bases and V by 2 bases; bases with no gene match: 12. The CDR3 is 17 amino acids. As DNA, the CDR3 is TGTGCCAGCAGCGTGGGGGACTCTTTAGCGGGAGTCTACGAGCAGTACTTC. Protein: CASSVGDSLAGVYEQYF.

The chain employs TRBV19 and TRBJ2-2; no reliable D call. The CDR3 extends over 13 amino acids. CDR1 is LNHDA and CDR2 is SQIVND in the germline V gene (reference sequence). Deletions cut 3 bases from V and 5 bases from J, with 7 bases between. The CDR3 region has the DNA TGTGCCAGTAGTATGCAAGGAACCGGGGAGCTGTTTTTT. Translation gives CASSMQGTGELFF. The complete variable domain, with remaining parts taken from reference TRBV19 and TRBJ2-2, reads DGGITQSPKYLFRKEGQNVTLSCEQNLNHDAMYWYRQDPGQGLRLIYYSQIVNDFQKGDIAEGYSVSREKKESFPLTVTSAQKNPTAFYLCASSMQGTGELFFGEGSRLTVL.

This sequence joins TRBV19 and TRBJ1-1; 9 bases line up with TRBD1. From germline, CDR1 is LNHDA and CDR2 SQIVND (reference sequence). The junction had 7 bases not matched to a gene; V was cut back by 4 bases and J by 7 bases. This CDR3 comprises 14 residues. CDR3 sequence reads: CASSTWDRAIEAFF. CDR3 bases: TGTGCCAGTAGTACTTGGGACAGGGCTATTGAAGCTTTCTTT.

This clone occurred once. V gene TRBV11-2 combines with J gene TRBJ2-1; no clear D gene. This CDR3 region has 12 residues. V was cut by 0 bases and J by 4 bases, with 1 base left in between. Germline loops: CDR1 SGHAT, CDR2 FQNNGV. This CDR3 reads CASSLEYNEQFF. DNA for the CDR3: TGTGCCAGCAGCTTAGAGTACAATGAGCAGTTCTTC.